This T cell receptor (beta chain) was recovered during a study of shared clonotypes between healthy human individuals (dated by TCRdb to 2020 to 2022). A note on the overall study: The cohort comprised a couple of women and a few men aged 18 to 49 years. Per donor, three plates each were used for CD4 naive and CD4 memory, two for CD8 naive, and one for CD8 memory. To estimate repertoire size and how much clonotype sharing occurs between individuals, the study deeply sequenced the blood TCR repertoires of five or six healthy adults. Libraries were prepared and TCR repertoires were sequenced by different laboratories using diverse techniques, in order to increase sequencing depth and limit assay-specific biases. Each donor's leukapheresis produced roughly between roughly 0.85 and 10 billion PBMCs.

Using the deep immunoSEQ assay, TCR CDR3 regions were amplified from genomic DNA by multiplex PCR. Genomic DNA extracted from each cell subset was distributed evenly over all wells of several immunoSEQ 96-well plates, and each plate served as one replicate. Each replicate PCR for sorted subsets received about 0.2 ug genomic DNA, equal to 28,000 or so T cell genomes. The purified libraries were quantified using a Qubit 3.0 fluorometer, sized with a Bioanalyzer 2100, and then quantified again using the KAPA Library Quantification kit. A separate single-read 150-cycle Illumina NextSeq 550 flow cell was used to sequence each immunoSEQ 96-well plate. The paper's data handling went like this. Because only junctional sequences without quality scores were contained in the immunoSEQ output, filtering matching that applied to full-length reads could not be performed. To assign V/J genes and CDR3, sequences were annotated against IMGT germline references using PyIR, a Python wrapper for IgBLAST v1.9. Reads were removed for weak V/J assignments (E-value above 1e-6), missing CDR3, stop codons, out-of-frame junctions, or ambiguous translated residues. V3J clonotypes were defined as sequences sharing the same inferred V gene, J gene, and CDR3 amino acid sequence. Percentage overlap between repertoires was computed as shared unique clonotypes divided by the size of the smaller repertoire. RTK rarefaction, the Chao1 estimator, and Recon v2.1 estimates of unobserved clonotypes were used to assess repertoire richness. Generation probabilities were computed with OLGA for all TCRbeta clonotypes obtained by the gDNA method from several donors. The immuneACCESS repertoire file appears here via TCRdb, limited to in-frame rearrangements. These files lack a portion of the clones; in checked studies, under half of the deficit traces to unresolved V genes, and the cause of the others is not known. V, J and clone size were drawn from that table, and D and trimming were deduced from the DNA. Present in this sample are about 2.2 million clones, just over 90% of which were seen just once. Clones ranked in the top ten supply 1.7% of the sample.

CD8 naive samples consisted of CD45RO-negative cells that were positively selected for CCR7, yielding a CD45RA+CCR7+ population without TemRA cells. Healthy HIV-negative adults with no recently reported acute infections or vaccinations were included as donors. Every donor was a Caucasian adult living in Nashville, Tennessee, USA. Blood was obtained by leukapheresis, after which PBMCs were separated by Ficoll-Histopaque density gradient centrifugation and cryopreserved in liquid nitrogen vapor phase. Analytical flow cytometry was used to check the purity and quantity of each magnetically sorted T cell population. From each sorted fraction, genomic DNA was isolated and quantified by UV absorbance on a Nanodrop 2000c. As to this clone: No antigen is known for it. No base qualities exist here, and no much larger clone lies one base off it.

V trim: 4 bases; J trim: 10 bases; unmatched bases: 12. Including cysteine and phenylalanine, the CDR3 has 15 amino acids. Here the CDR3 DNA is all that survives: 45 bases in frame from base 1. In the germline V gene, CDR1 corresponds to MNHEY and CDR2 to SVGAGI. Paper-wide results and their limitations: Only blood was sampled, and tissue TCR repertoires likely differ from those in blood. Pairwise subsampling led to the expectation that sequencing depth would affect the degree of clonotype sharing among donors. Rarefaction of sorted-subset datasets indicated incomplete sequencing despite the large sequencing depth. Higher generation probabilities were observed for clonotypes shared by all four sorted-subset donors than for non-shared clonotypes. When a few donors were compared, the shared fraction of clonotypes was 5% to 6.5% for naive CD4, 3.5% for naive CD8, more than 2% for memory CD4, and less than 0.5% for memory CD8. Estimated clonotype richness was generally larger for naive than for memory subsets. The small number of donors limited the genetic and exposure-history diversity represented.

Recombination connected TRBV6-5 to TRBJ2-1; TRBD1 lines up with 8 middle nucleotides. The sequenced sample was naive CD8+ T cells from PBMCs. The cell subset or site label, read with the paper, signifies: CD45RA+CCR7+. This receptor was identified in a young man in good health. Some clones in this sample may be carry-over from other donors' samples. The CDR3 corresponds to CASSWEQGVVGEQFF. The sequence in DNA is TGTGCCAGCAGTTGGGAACAGGGGGTAGTAGGAGAGCAGTTCTTC.